Shown below are 27 T cell receptor beta chains from a single sample sequenced in a study of T cells in Graves' hyperthyroidism and ophthalmopathy. Amplified TCR beta CDR3 regions came from RNA transcripts. The primer set for the first-round RT-PCR of the TCR CDR3 was HTBI. A single record per CDR3 protein comes from TCRdb applying MiXCR to the multiplex PCR reads. The sample records around 450,000 distinct CDR3 sequences, roughly 15% being singletons. The sample was blood. The receptors were sampled from a young woman with Graves' hyperthyroidism.

This clonotype occurred a few times. The chain employs TRBV6-5 and TRBJ2-7, with D possibly called TRBD1 or TRBD2 (6 bases each). V lost 2 bases and J 3 bases, leaving 11 bases between the germline ends. Germline V lookup: CDR1 MNHEY, CDR2 SVGAGI. The CDR3 totals 14 residues. The chain's CDR3 is CASSYRGQDYEQYF. CDR3 sequence (DNA): TGTGCCAGCAGTTACCGGGGGCAGGACTACGAGCAGTACTTC.

This clonotype was counted only a few times. The chain uses TRBV9 and TRBJ2-1; TRBD2 agrees at 8 bases. CDR1 and CDR2 from the germline V gene are SGDLS and YYNGEE. Trimming at V came to 0 bases and at J to 5 bases, leaving 13 bases not matched to a gene. The CDR3 length is 18 residues. CDR3 amino acids: CASSVGSGAGGGDNEQFF. CDR3 sequence (DNA): TGTGCCAGCAGCGTAGGAAGTGGGGCGGGAGGTGGGGACAATGAGCAGTTCTTC.

This clonotype was seen many times. The V and J genes are TRBV27 and TRBJ1-1; TRBD1 is a possible D gene (6 bases). Germline CDR1 MNHEY, CDR2 SMNVEV (reference sequence). The CDR3 runs 15 residues. V shed 1 base and J shed 6 bases, with 15 bases lying between them. The CDR3 sequence is CASSLYSGATAEAFF. In nucleotides, the CDR3 is TGTGCCAGCAGTTTATATTCAGGGGCCACAGCTGAAGCTTTCTTT.

This clonotype was seen many times. The chain has TRBV11-2 and TRBJ1-2; D ambiguous. The CDR3 runs 16 residues. Between the trimmed V and J ends, which lost 2 bases and 6 bases, there was a span of 19 bases. Germline CDR1 SGHAT, CDR2 FQNNGV. CDR3 protein: CASSLLRESGGDGYTF. The CDR3 DNA reads TGTGCCAGCAGCTTACTTAGAGAATCCGGTGGGGATGGCTACACCTTC.

This clonotype was seen a handful of times. The V call is TRBV10-3, the J call TRBJ1-1; no clear D. Germline CDR1 is ENHRY and CDR2 is SYGVKD. With 4 bases removed from V and 0 bases from J, the gap between germline ends came to 6 bases. The CDR3 is 13 amino acids. The CDR3 is CAISVEVNTEAFF. The DNA for the CDR3 is TGTGCCATCAGTGTGGAGGTGAACACTGAAGCTTTCTTT.

In its sample, this clonotype was seen a few times. The chain links TRBV2 to TRBJ2-4; D may be TRBD1 (7 bases). Trimming took 7 bases from V and 0 from J, leaving 19 bases between them. The length of the CDR3 is 17 residues. Per germline, CDR1 SNHLY and CDR2 FYNNEI. The CDR3 protein is CASTWLRDSGAKNIQYF. The CDR3 DNA follows: TGTGCCAGCACTTGGCTGCGGGACAGCGGAGCCAAAAACATTCAGTACTTC.

V is TRBV11-3 and J is TRBJ1-1; D not resolved. The CDR3 is made up of 16 amino acids. V lost 6 bases, J lost 0 bases, and 17 bases lay in between. Germline CDR1 is SGHNT and CDR2 is YENEEA. The CDR3 DNA reads as TGTGCCAGCAGTCCTACCTTGCCAGTCATGAACACTGAAGCTTTCTTT. Translating gives CASSPTLPVMNTEAFF.

This clonotype was observed at least ten times. The genes are TRBV10-3 and TRBJ1-2; 10 bases fit TRBD1. Germline lookup yields CDR1 ENHRY and CDR2 SYGVKD. Germline trimming cut 6 bases from V and 5 bases from J; bases unmatched to any gene: 9. This CDR3 is 15 amino acids long. DNA for the CDR3: TGTGCCATCAGACCTACCGGGACAGGGGCTTATGGCTACACCTTC. It encodes CAIRPTGTGAYGYTF.

In its sample, this clonotype was seen many times. The V gene is TRBV27, the J gene TRBJ2-2, with D perhaps matching TRBD2 (5 bases). The CDR3 has 14 amino acids. The germline V gene has CDR1 MNHEY and CDR2 SMNVEV (reference sequence). V gave up 3 bases and J gave up 0 bases, with 5 bases separating them. The CDR3 coding sequence is TGTGCCAGCAGTTTCGGGGCGAACACCGGGGAGCTGTTTTTT. This codes for CASSFGANTGELFF.

This clonotype was found many times. This rearrangement joins TRBV6-2 or TRBV6-3 to TRBJ2-7; 10 bases agree with TRBD2. Germline loops: CDR1 MNHEY, CDR2 SVGEGT. V shed 2 bases, J shed 4 bases, and the junction held 5 bases outside the gene matches. This CDR3 region has 15 residues. The CDR3 sequence is CASSYRASGSYEQYF. The CDR3 DNA reads TGTGCCAGCAGTTACAGGGCTAGCGGGAGTTACGAGCAGTACTTC.

V gene TRBV5-1 combines with J gene TRBJ1-1; 8 bases align to TRBD1. The V gene end was trimmed by 4 bases and the J gene end by 1 base; junction bases not matched to a gene: 6. Germline-derived CDR1 and CDR2 are SGHRS and YFSETQ. CDR3 length: 15 amino acids. The CDR3 DNA is TGCGCCAGCAGCGCTCAACAGGGGGGGAACACTGAAGCTTTCTTT. It encodes CASSAQQGGNTEAFF.

This clonotype has at least ten counts. This chain connects TRBV12-3 or TRBV12-4 to TRBJ2-7, with TRBD2 matching over 9 bases. CDR3 length: 15 amino acids. Losses at the gene ends were 5 bases for V and 6 bases for J; bases not matched to a gene: 11. The DNA for the CDR3 is TGTGCCAGCAGTCTACAGGATAGCGGGAGTTCCGAGCAGTACTTC. Translating gives CASSLQDSGSSEQYF.

This clonotype was picked up many times. The chain has TRBV5-5 and TRBJ2-3; no reliable D call. This CDR3 region has 13 residues. Germline V gene sequence: CDR1 SGHKS, CDR2 YYEKEE (reference sequence). V shed 3 bases and J shed 6 bases, with 11 bases lying between them. The CDR3 here is CASSSIYLDTQYF. The CDR3 nucleotides read TGTGCCAGCAGCTCGATTTACTTGGATACGCAGTATTTT. The full variable domain, rest sourced from reference TRBV5-5 and TRBJ2-3, is DAGVTQSPTHLIKTRGQQVTLRCSPISGHKSVSWYQQVLGQGPQFIFQYYEKEERGRGNFPDRFSARQFPNYSSELNVNALLLGDSALYLCASSSIYLDTQYFGPGTRLTVL.

This clonotype was seen many times. This rearrangement joins TRBV15 to TRBJ2-1, with a possible D match to TRBD2 (6 bases). V shed 3 bases and J shed 1 base, with 19 bases lying between them. This CDR3 is 18 amino acids long. CDR1 and CDR2 from the germline V gene are LNHNV and YYDKDF (reference sequence). CDR3 residues: CATSRKGIGRTSYNEQFF. The CDR3 DNA reads TGTGCCACCAGCAGGAAGGGCATCGGGAGAACATCCTACAATGAGCAGTTCTTC.

J is TRBJ1-1 and V is TRBV20-1; TRBD1 aligns across 12 bases. Germline assignment: CDR1 DFQATT and CDR2 SNEGSKA (reference sequence). CDR3 size: 15 residues. V trimming: 6 bases; J trimming: 7 bases; junction bases outside the gene matches: 12. CDR3 in DNA: TGCAGTGCCCCAAGCAGGGGACAGGGGGCGGATGAAGCTTTCTTT. Residues: CSAPSRGQGADEAFF.

The count of this clonotype is one. Sequence at one end of the junction differs from germline and may be a read error. The V call is TRBV7-3, the J call TRBJ2-1, with D possibly TRBD2 on 6 matching bases. This CDR3 is built from 15 residues. Germline values: CDR1 SGHTA, CDR2 FQGTGA. Here the CDR3 reads CASGLESGGLSERFF. The CDR3, as DNA: TGTGCCAGCGGCTTAGAGTCCGGGGGACTGAGTGAGCGGTTCTTC.

This clonotype was observed at least ten times. The V call is TRBV11-1, the J call TRBJ1-1; unclear D gene. Germline V CDR1 and CDR2: SGHAT, FQDESV (reference sequence). The CDR3 is made up of 13 amino acids. V lost 8 bases to trimming and J lost 4 bases, with 14 bases between them. The CDR3: CASYESGGTEAFF. DNA of the CDR3: TGTGCCAGCTATGAAAGCGGTGGCACTGAAGCTTTCTTT.

This clonotype was observed a few times. The gene calls are TRBV12-3 or TRBV12-4 and TRBJ2-2, with D tentatively TRBD1 or TRBD2 (5 bases each). The CDR3 has 16 amino acids. V lost 6 bases, J lost 3 bases, and 17 bases lay in between. CDR3 amino acids: CASRTGTRGDTGELFF. For the CDR3, the DNA is TGTGCCAGCAGGACCGGGACCCGAGGGGACACCGGGGAGCTGTTTTTT.

This clonotype was counted at least ten times. The chain combines TRBV12-5 with TRBJ2-7; D is ambiguous. The CDR3 sequence is 17 residues long. Germline V gene lookup returns CDR1 LGHNT and CDR2 FRNRAP. With 0 bases removed from V and 6 bases from J, the gap between germline ends came to 21 bases. The CDR3 loop reads CASGLVLGSPTGREQYF. Written as DNA, the CDR3 is TGTGCTAGTGGTTTGGTACTTGGTAGTCCCACGGGCCGCGAGCAGTACTTC.

This clonotype has a count of ten or more. The rearrangement links TRBV7-3 to TRBJ2-4; tentatively, D is TRBD2 (7 bases). V was shortened by 5 bases and J by 9 bases, with 17 bases between the two germline ends. CDR1 and CDR2 from the germline V gene are SGHTA and FQGTGA. There are 14 residues in the CDR3. The CDR3 DNA reads as TGTGCCAGCAGCGACAAGGGGGGGATGGGCATTCAGTACTTC. This gives the protein CASSDKGGMGIQYF.

The sample holds many counts of this clonotype. The V and J genes are TRBV12-3 or TRBV12-4 and TRBJ2-3; D is possibly TRBD1 or TRBD2 (5 bases each). CDR3 size: 15 residues. V lost 6 bases and J 2 bases, leaving 15 bases between the germline ends. The CDR3 sequence: CASSYGTNPTDTQYF. The CDR3 DNA reads as TGTGCCAGCAGCTACGGGACCAACCCCACAGATACGCAGTATTTT.

The chain is built from TRBV28 and TRBJ1-2, with TRBD1 identical over 8 bases. Germline CDR1 and CDR2: MDHEN and SYDVKM. Losses at the gene ends were 6 bases for V and 5 bases for J; bases not matched to a gene: 8. This CDR3 is 14 amino acids long. The CDR3 DNA is TGTGCCAGCAGCCCGGACAGGGTATCTTATGGCTACACCTTC. As protein: CASSPDRVSYGYTF.

This clonotype came up many times. The chain recombines TRBV7-9 with TRBJ2-1; 11 positions match TRBD1. J lost 5 bases, V lost 4 bases, and 7 bases had no gene match. CDR1 SEHNR and CDR2 FQNEAQ come from the germline V gene (reference sequence). The CDR3 is made up of 16 amino acids. CDR3 coding DNA: TGTGCCAGCAGCTCCTCGGGACAGGGGGTTAACAATGAGCAGTTCTTC. Translating it yields CASSSSGQGVNNEQFF. The full variable domain, rest sourced from reference TRBV7-9 and TRBJ2-1, is DTGVSQNPRHKITKRGQNVTFRCDPISEHNRLYWYRQTLGQGPEFLTYFQNEAQLEKSRLLSDRFSAERPKGSFSTLEIQRTEQGDSAMYLCASSSSGQGVNNEQFFGPGTRLTVL.

The chain combines TRBV6-6 with TRBJ2-1; the match to TRBD2 covers 8 bases. Germline values: CDR1 MNHNY, CDR2 SVGAGI (reference sequence). CDR3 length equals 16 residues. Trimming cost V 2 bases and J 8 bases; bases outside gene matches: 11. CDR3 loop: CASSYGMRLARYEQFF. The CDR3 DNA is TGTGCCAGCAGTTACGGCATGCGACTAGCGAGGTATGAGCAGTTCTTC.

The CDR3 spells CASSSLDRDPYEKLFF. The CDR3 DNA follows: TGTGCCAGCAGTTCCCTAGACCGGGACCCTTATGAAAAACTGTTTTTT. The genes are TRBV12-3 or TRBV12-4 and TRBJ1-4, with D possibly matching TRBD1 (5 bases). The CDR3 has 16 amino acids. Trimming took 4 bases from V and 6 from J, leaving 18 bases between them.

This clonotype occurred many times. The chain recombines TRBV12-5 with TRBJ2-4, with D maybe TRBD2 (5 bases). Germline CDR1 LGHNT, CDR2 FRNRAP. With 0 bases removed from V and 15 bases from J, the gap between germline ends came to 9 bases. CDR3 length: 11 amino acids. CDR3 residues: CASGLVGATYF. Written as DNA, the CDR3 is TGTGCTAGTGGTTTGGTGGGAGCTACGTACTTC.

The chain joins TRBV6-2 or TRBV6-3 to TRBJ2-7; 7 positions agree with TRBD1. Trimming took 7 bases from V and 2 from J; bases not matched to a gene: 8. This CDR3 region has 14 residues. Per the germline V gene, CDR1 is MNHEY and CDR2 is SVGEGT. The CDR3 DNA sequence: TGTGCCAGCACCTTAGAGGGGGCTACCTACGAGCAGTACTTC. Translated: CASTLEGATYEQYF.